This passage covers 18 T cell receptor beta chains from one sample sequenced in a study of CD8+CD57+ T cells in acquired aplastic anemia. Genomic DNA templated the TCR beta VDJ and CDR3 profiling. Via MiXCR, TCRdb re-called the reads, giving one row per CDR3 protein. The table has about 130,000 distinct CDR3 sequences, 40% to 60% seen once; the top ten hold 2% to 3%. The sequencing input was sorted CD4+, CD8+, or CD8+CD57+ T cells (not recorded which) from PBMCs. These receptors originate from a human donor in good health, serving as a control.

There are many counts of this clonotype. V and J are TRBV25-1 and TRBJ2-3, with D unclear. This CDR3 has 14 amino acids. V shed 2 bases and J shed 0 bases, with 6 bases lying between them. Germline V gene lookup returns CDR1 MGHDK and CDR2 SYGVNS. CDR3 sequence (DNA): TGTGCCAGCAGTGAAGGGTCCAGCACAGATACGCAGTATTTT. It yields the protein CASSEGSSTDTQYF.

V gene TRBV2 combines with J gene TRBJ2-7; TRBD2 aligns across 16 bases. The CDR3 spans 16 residues. Germline-derived CDR1 and CDR2 are SNHLY and FYNNEI. Unmatched junction bases numbered 7, after V lost 5 bases and J lost 6 bases. The chain's CDR3 is CASSTGTSGGAGEQYF. CDR3 nucleotides: TGTGCCAGCAGTACCGGGACTAGCGGGGGGGCCGGCGAGCAGTACTTC.

As for this clonotype: The conserved phenylalanine or tryptophan normally closing the CDR3 is absent here, so this likely arose from a read error. V is TRBV11-1 and J is TRBJ2-2; unclear D gene. The CDR3 loop spans 16 amino acids. Looked up from germline, CDR1 is SGHAT and CDR2 is FQDESV (reference sequence). Here the CDR3 DNA reads TGCGCCAGCAGCTTAGGGTTGTCCGCGAACACCGGGGAGCTGTTTTGT. Translating it yields CASSLGLSANTGELFC.

This clonotype was counted at least ten times. The CDR3 spells CASPATSGANVLTF. In DNA, the CDR3 is TGTGCCAGCCCGGCGACCTCTGGGGCCAACGTCCTGACTTTC. The chain employs TRBV2 and TRBJ2-6; no firm D call. In germline, CDR1 is SNHLY, CDR2 FYNNEI. This CDR3 spans 14 amino acids. Between the trimmed V and J ends, which lost 8 bases and 0 bases, there was a span of 8 bases.

For the CDR3, the DNA is TGTGCCATCAGTGAGCTAGCGGGGGGTCAGGAGCAGTACTTC. It specifies CAISELAGGQEQYF. J is TRBJ2-7 and V is TRBV10-3; 11 positions match TRBD2. The CDR3 contains 14 residues. V lost 2 bases to trimming and J lost 7 bases; unmatched junction nucleotides: 4. The germline V gene has CDR1 ENHRY and CDR2 SYGVKD.

The chain couples TRBV19 to TRBJ2-7; 7 nucleotides align to TRBD1. In germline, CDR1 is LNHDA, CDR2 SQIVND (reference sequence). V gave up 5 bases and J gave up 5 bases; unmatched junction bases: 9. CDR3 length equals 14 residues. The CDR3 region is CASSHRDSGNEQYF. The CDR3 DNA is TGTGCCAGTAGTCACCGGGACAGTGGTAACGAGCAGTACTTC.

This clonotype was seen only once. An end of the junction does not agree with germline; a read error may underlie this. This chain joins TRBV5-1 and TRBJ1-1; a possible D gene is TRBD1 (5 bases). The length of the CDR3 is 13 residues. Germline CDR1 reads SGHRS; CDR2 reads YFSETQ. CDR3 residues: CASSLESDTGAFF. The CDR3 nucleotides are TGCGCCAGCAGCTTGGAATCGGACACTGGAGCTTTCTTT. Using reference TRBV5-1 and TRBJ1-1 for the parts outside the CDR3, the full variable domain is KAGVTQTPRYLIKTRGQQVTLSCSPISGHRSVSWYQQTPGQGLQFLFEYFSETQRNKGNFPGRFSGRQFSNSRSEMNVSTLELGDSALYLCASSLESDTGAFFGQGTRLTVV.

The V gene is TRBV25-1, the J gene TRBJ2-5, with TRBD2 matching 12 bases. In germline, CDR1 is MGHDK, CDR2 SYGVNS. The CDR3 is 18 residues long. J gave up 5 bases and V 3 bases, and 13 bases lay outside the gene matches. CDR3 nucleotide sequence: TGTGCCAGCAGTGACCCGCGAACGGGACTAGCGGGCGAGGAGACCCAGTACTTC. Amino acids: CASSDPRTGLAGEETQYF.

This clonotype was counted ten times or more. This chain uses TRBV5-1 with TRBJ1-1; D is ambiguous. The CDR3 length is 13 residues. CDR1 and CDR2 (germline): SGHRS, YFSETQ. The V end lost 4 bases, the J end lost 1 base, and 8 bases lay between the germline ends. In DNA, the CDR3 is TGCGCCAGCAGCCAATCGACGAACACTGAAGCTTTCTTT. Translation: CASSQSTNTEAFF.

In this sample, this clonotype turned up many times. This chain links TRBV5-1 with TRBJ1-6; D not certain. The CDR3 covers 15 residues. V dropped 0 bases and J dropped 5 bases, with 9 bases sitting between them. The germline CDR1 and CDR2 sequences are SGHRS and YFSETQ. CDR3 nucleotide sequence: TGCGCCAGCAGCTTGGCGGGATCGAATAATTCACCCCTCCACTTT. Translating gives CASSLAGSNNSPLHF. Together with reference TRBV5-1 and TRBJ1-6, the CDR3 gives the full variable domain: KAGVTQTPRYLIKTRGQQVTLSCSPISGHRSVSWYQQTPGQGLQFLFEYFSETQRNKGNFPGRFSGRQFSNSRSEMNVSTLELGDSALYLCASSLAGSNNSPLHFGNGTRLTVT.

This clonotype came up many times. V gene TRBV30 combines with J gene TRBJ1-2; no clear D. The V end was cut by 4 bases, the J end by 0 bases, with 12 bases between. The CDR3 covers 14 residues. Germline V lookup: CDR1 GTSNPN, CDR2 SVGIG (reference sequence). The CDR3 nucleotides read TGTGCCTGGACTATCCCGACGGCTAACTATGGCTACACCTTC. This gives the protein CAWTIPTANYGYTF.

The V gene is TRBV10-3, the J gene TRBJ1-5, with a weak D call TRBD1 (6 bases). The V end lost 10 bases, the J end lost 3 bases, and 25 bases lay between the germline ends. Germline V gene lookup returns CDR1 ENHRY and CDR2 SYGVKD. This CDR3 comprises 17 residues. Here the CDR3 reads CATRGGGQGLLNQPQHF. CDR3 DNA: TGTGCCACCAGGGGAGGTGGTCAGGGGCTCCTCAATCAGCCCCAGCATTTT.

The gene calls are TRBV6-2 or TRBV6-3 and TRBJ1-5; D remains unclear. The CDR3 length is 14 residues. Germline CDR1 reads MNHEY; CDR2 reads SVGEGT. V shed 2 bases and J shed 4 bases, with 9 bases lying between them. The chain's CDR3 is CASSYGRENQPQHF. The CDR3 DNA follows: TGTGCCAGCAGTTACGGGAGGGAGAATCAGCCCCAGCATTTT.

This chain uses TRBV20-1 with TRBJ2-7, with no clear D. With 6 bases removed from V and 1 base from J, the gap between germline ends came to 10 bases. Per germline, CDR1 DFQATT and CDR2 SNEGSKA (reference sequence). The CDR3 consists of 12 residues. The CDR3 DNA follows: TGCAGTGCATCGACTGATTCCTACGAGCAGTACTTC. Protein sequence: CSASTDSYEQYF.

This clonotype was detected ten times or more. This chain connects TRBV7-2 to TRBJ2-3; 9 nucleotides match TRBD2. This CDR3 comprises 16 residues. The germline gives CDR1 SGHTA, CDR2 FQGNSA. The J segment lost 5 bases and the V segment lost 6 bases, leaving 12 bases of the junction unmatched. The CDR3, as DNA: TGTGCCAGCAGTCTCGCTGGCGGGGGGGCTATAGATACGCAGTATTTT. Translation gives CASSLAGGGAIDTQYF.

About this clonotype: A read error may account for a junction end that differs from germline. This chain joins TRBV7-9 and TRBJ2-7; D is perhaps TRBD1 or TRBD2 (5 bases each). There are 15 residues in the CDR3. CDR1 and CDR2 (germline): SEHNR, FQNEAQ (reference sequence). The CDR3 sequence is CTSSFSGASSYEQYF. As DNA, the CDR3 is TGTACCAGCAGCTTTTCCGGGGCTAGCAGCTACGAGCAGTACTTC.

The chain recombines TRBV10-3 with TRBJ2-7, with 14 bases lining up with TRBD2. V lost 2 bases and J lost 7; bases outside the gene matches: 7. This CDR3 is 16 amino acids long. CDR1 and CDR2 from the germline V gene are ENHRY and SYGVKD. The DNA for the CDR3 is TGTGCCATCAGTGAGGGGACTAGCGGGGGTGTCTTAGAGCAGTACTTC. Translation: CAISEGTSGGVLEQYF.

This clonotype was counted ten times or more. V is TRBV12-5 and J is TRBJ1-1; TRBD1 agrees at 9 bases. The germline gives CDR1 LGHNT, CDR2 FRNRAP. The CDR3 extends over 14 amino acids. Unmatched junction bases numbered 4, after V lost 7 bases and J lost 1 base. The CDR3 region has the DNA TGTGCTAGTGCCGCACAGGGGGCGAACACTGAAGCTTTCTTT. Its protein product is CASAAQGANTEAFF.